This TCR beta chain derives from a study of long-term antiretroviral therapy in people with HIV. Ahead of DNA extraction, samples held about 0.95-10 million cryopreserved PBMC each. Germline loops: CDR1 SQVTM, CDR2 ANQGSEA. Trimming left V 4 bases short and J 2 bases short, with 8 bases between. The CDR3 has 13 residues. Study results and limitations: HIV repertoires covered narrower CDR3 length ranges than controls did. Blood, drawn from about 2004 to 2017, may reflect older ART regimens. ART-treated samples gained diversity yet remained below transplant donor controls.

Researchers ran immunoSEQ v3.0 at survey level. The data were produced by immunoSEQ multiplex PCR, yet TCRdb's version contains in-frame clones alone and is incomplete. This table has 30,000 or so clones, approximately 90% appearing once. As concerns this clone: Its antigen is unknown.

The chain carries TRBV29-1 and TRBJ1-4; D is possibly TRBD1 (5 bases). The sequence was collected from a woman between 40 and 55 years old with HIV. The material was unsorted PBMCs, obtained about 5.3 years after starting antiretroviral therapy. Here the CDR3 reads CSVARGTNEKLFF. As DNA, the CDR3 is TGCAGCGTTGCTCGGGGGACTAATGAAAAACTGTTTTTT.